Shown below are 3 T cell receptor beta chains from a single sample sequenced in a study of Ad26.COV2.S vaccination and SARS-CoV-2 variants. Repertoires were generated with immunoSEQ multiplex PCR, while TCRdb's copy carries only in-frame clones and drops some. The sample includes 300,000 to 350,000 clones, 90% of them seen just once. Treatment noted: around 19 received Ad26.COV2.S at low or high dose, single or two shots; about 5 received placebo; per-sample allocation not given. Specimens were obtained on day 63 following the first vaccine or placebo injection. The sample in question was peripheral blood, obtained in a trial of Ad26.COV2.S vaccine versus placebo. These receptors were obtained from a person between 18 and 60 years old who received the Ad26.COV2.S COVID-19 vaccine or a placebo.

The chain recombines TRBV19 with TRBJ2-3; 8 positions agree with TRBD2. V dropped 3 bases and J dropped 3; count of bases not matched to a gene: 8. This CDR3 comprises 16 residues. Germline assignment: CDR1 LNHDA and CDR2 SQIVND (reference sequence). DNA of the CDR3: TGTGCCAGTAGTATCAGCGGGAGTGGTGGGACAGATACGCAGTATTTT. It is translated as CASSISGSGGTDTQYF.

This clone has a handful of counts. This chain connects TRBV27 to TRBJ1-5; unclear D gene. Trimming took 6 bases from V and 0 from J, leaving 15 bases between them. The CDR3 is 16 amino acids. The V gene's germline CDR1 is MNHEY and CDR2 SMNVEV (reference sequence). CDR3 DNA: TGTGCCAGCAGAGGTCCGGGCAGCTATAGCAATCAGCCCCAGCATTTT. Protein product: CASRGPGSYSNQPQHF.

This rearrangement joins TRBV30 to TRBJ1-2; D call uncertain. The CDR3 has 18 residues. V dropped 0 bases and J dropped 4 bases, with 24 bases sitting between them. Germline V gene lookup returns CDR1 GTSNPN and CDR2 SVGIG (reference sequence). The CDR3 region has the DNA TGTGCCTGGAGTGTCCGAGGTGCATTCCTGGAGGTTTTCTATGGCTACACCTTC. Amino acids: CAWSVRGAFLEVFYGYTF.